Below are 28 T cell receptor beta chains sequenced from a single sample in a study of CD8 T cells in Susac syndrome. The RNA input was roughly 0.45 to 1 ug, and it was reverse transcribed with random hexamers. One entry per CDR3 protein, called by TCRdb with MiXCR from the immunoSEQ multiplex PCR reads. Of about 180,000 distinct CDR3 sequences in the sample, approximately 94% were seen once. The sample comprised CD4+ T cells from PBMCs. These receptors originate from a human donor with Susac syndrome.

The chain joins TRBV7-2 to TRBJ2-7; TRBD1 or TRBD2 may be the D gene (5 bases each). CDR3 size: 14 residues. The V and J ends lost 6 bases and 1 base respectively, with 13 bases between them. The germline V gene has CDR1 SGHTA and CDR2 FQGNSA. In DNA form, the CDR3 reads TGTGCCAGCAGGGACGAGGGACGATCCTACGAGCAGTACTTC. It specifies CASRDEGRSYEQYF.

The V gene is TRBV15, the J gene TRBJ2-1, with 7 bases that match TRBD1. Germline lookup yields CDR1 LNHNV and CDR2 YYDKDF (reference sequence). CDR3 length equals 16 residues. V was pared by 4 bases and J by 0 bases, with 6 bases of the junction left unmatched. CDR3 DNA sequence: TGTGCCACCAGCATGAGGACAGGAGGCTCCTACAATGAGCAGTTCTTC. This encodes CATSMRTGGSYNEQFF.

The chain employs TRBV5-6 and TRBJ2-1; unclear D gene. V lost 0 bases and J 2 bases, leaving 9 bases between the germline ends. CDR3 size: 15 residues. Germline V gives CDR1 SGHDT, CDR2 YYEEEE. The CDR3 reads CASSLVLSPYNEQFF. DNA of the CDR3: TGTGCCAGCAGCTTGGTTCTGAGTCCCTACAATGAGCAGTTCTTC.

The V call is TRBV27, the J call TRBJ1-5; 9 bases align to TRBD1. The V segment lost 2 bases and the J segment 0 bases; nucleotides outside the gene matches: 2. The V gene's germline CDR1 is MNHEY and CDR2 SMNVEV (reference sequence). This CDR3 has 16 residues. This chain's CDR3 is CASSLGDRASNQPQHF. The CDR3 DNA reads as TGTGCCAGCAGTTTAGGGGACAGGGCTAGCAATCAGCCCCAGCATTTT.

The gene calls are TRBV16 and TRBJ1-1, with D maybe TRBD1 (5 bases). The CDR3 has 15 amino acids. Trimming took 4 bases from V and 2 from J, leaving 14 bases between them. Germline V gene lookup returns CDR1 KGHSY and CDR2 FQNENV. CDR3 sequence (DNA): TGTGCCAGCAGCCCAATAGGGGCGGCCAACACTGAAGCTTTCTTT. This encodes CASSPIGAANTEAFF.

CDR3 protein: CASSSTGGVTEAFF. CDR3 nucleotide sequence: TGTGCCAGCAGCTCCACAGGGGGCGTCACTGAAGCTTTCTTT. J is TRBJ1-1 and V is TRBV7-2; 9 bases agree with TRBD1. Looked up from germline, CDR1 is SGHTA and CDR2 is FQGNSA. Trimming cost V 4 bases and J 4 bases; bases outside gene matches: 4. The CDR3 loop spans 14 amino acids. The complete variable domain, with remaining parts taken from reference TRBV7-2 and TRBJ1-1, reads GAGVSQSPSNKVTEKGKDVELRCDPISGHTALYWYRQSLGQGLEFLIYFQGNSAPDKSGLPSDRFSAERTGGSVSTLTIQRTQQEDSAVYLCASSSTGGVTEAFFGQGTRLTVV.

The V gene is TRBV2, the J gene TRBJ2-7; TRBD2 is a possible D gene (5 bases). The germline V gene has CDR1 SNHLY and CDR2 FYNNEI. Trimming cost V 8 bases and J 0 bases, with 17 bases left between them. This CDR3 has 15 amino acids. The CDR3 is CASLDFPSSSYEQYF. Here the CDR3 DNA reads TGTGCCAGCTTGGACTTTCCTTCTAGCTCCTACGAGCAGTACTTC. Together with reference TRBV2 and TRBJ2-7, the CDR3 gives the full variable domain: EPEVTQTPSHQVTQMGQEVILRCVPISNHLYFYWYRQILGQKVEFLVSFYNNEISEKSEIFDDQFSVERPDGSNFTLKIRSTKLEDSAMYFCASLDFPSSSYEQYFGPGTRLTVT.

CDR3 nucleotide sequence: TGTGCCAGCAGAATACAGGGGGCTTCCAATGAGCAGTTCTTC. As protein: CASRIQGASNEQFF. The chain couples TRBV2 to TRBJ2-1, with 9 bases aligning to TRBD1. The germline CDR1 and CDR2 sequences are SNHLY and FYNNEI. Losses at the gene ends were 6 bases for V and 6 bases for J; bases not matched to a gene: 6. CDR3 size: 14 residues.

V usage is TRBV7-9 and J usage is TRBJ2-1; 7 bases line up with TRBD1. The CDR3 contains 14 residues. Trimming at V came to 4 bases and at J to 7 bases, leaving 7 bases not matched to a gene. CDR1 SEHNR and CDR2 FQNEAQ come from the germline V gene (reference sequence). In DNA form, the CDR3 reads TGTGCCAGCAGCTGGAACACAGGGGAGAATGAGCAGTTCTTC. Its protein is CASSWNTGENEQFF. Complete variable domain (other parts from reference TRBV7-9 and TRBJ2-1): DTGVSQNPRHKITKRGQNVTFRCDPISEHNRLYWYRQTLGQGPEFLTYFQNEAQLEKSRLLSDRFSAERPKGSFSTLEIQRTEQGDSAMYLCASSWNTGENEQFFGPGTRLTVL.

The chain uses TRBV7-9 and TRBJ1-2; 8 bases agree with TRBD1. CDR1 SEHNR and CDR2 FQNEAQ come from the germline V gene (reference sequence). The CDR3 contains 15 residues. The V gene end was trimmed by 5 bases and the J gene end by 7 bases; junction bases not matched to a gene: 12. This CDR3 reads CASSHSRGRAGGYTF. The CDR3 nucleotides are TGTGCCAGCAGCCACAGCAGGGGGCGTGCGGGTGGCTACACCTTC.

The rearrangement uses TRBV7-6 and TRBJ1-2; D gene unclear. The CDR3 contains 12 residues. Germline lookup yields CDR1 SGHVS and CDR2 FNYEAQ. V dropped 0 bases and J dropped 5 bases, with 4 bases sitting between them. The CDR3 DNA reads TGTGCCAGCAGCTTAGCAGGGTATGGCTACACCTTC. Translation gives CASSLAGYGYTF.

The genes are TRBV20-1 and TRBJ1-5; TRBD1 might be the D (6 bases). This CDR3 region has 13 residues. Per germline, CDR1 DFQATT and CDR2 SNEGSKA (reference sequence). Trimming shortened V by 3 bases and J by 3 bases, and 9 bases separated the two germline ends. The CDR3 here is CSASRTVNQPQHF. CDR3 DNA sequence: TGCAGTGCTAGTAGGACAGTCAATCAGCCCCAGCATTTT.

The chain links TRBV4-1 to TRBJ2-1; 8 bases fit TRBD2. The CDR3 sequence is 12 residues long. CDR1 is MGHRA and CDR2 is YSYEKL in the germline V gene. V was clipped by 8 bases and J by 7 bases; unmatched bases: 4. CDR3 region: CASWGGGNEQFF. In DNA, the CDR3 is TGCGCCAGCTGGGGCGGGGGGAATGAGCAGTTCTTC.

The chain couples TRBV27 to TRBJ1-1, with a possible D match to TRBD1 (6 bases). V lost 8 bases and J 1 base, leaving 20 bases between the germline ends. The CDR3 spans 16 residues. In germline, CDR1 is MNHEY, CDR2 SMNVEV (reference sequence). The CDR3 nucleotides are TGTGCCAGCGGGAGGGGCGGGGGGCTGGGGAACACTGAAGCTTTCTTT. It codes for CASGRGGGLGNTEAFF.

This sequence joins TRBV7-3 and TRBJ2-7, with D possibly being TRBD2 (6 bases). Germline CDR1 is SGHTA and CDR2 is FQGTGA. This CDR3 comprises 15 residues. Trimming took off 6 bases at V and 0 bases at J, with 15 bases between the two ends. The CDR3 bases are TGTGCCAGCAGTGTTACCGACGGGAGCTCCTACGAGCAGTACTTC. Its translation: CASSVTDGSSYEQYF.

In this sample, this clonotype turned up a few times. V gene TRBV5-6 combines with J gene TRBJ2-3; D gene unclear. Trimming cost V 0 bases and J 5 bases, with 4 bases left between them. Germline V gene sequence: CDR1 SGHDT, CDR2 YYEEEE. CDR3 length: 12 residues. The CDR3: CASSLDGDTQYF. Here the CDR3 DNA reads TGTGCCAGCAGCTTGGACGGAGATACGCAGTATTTT.

This clonotype was seen more than once but under ten times. The rearrangement joins TRBV6-1 to TRBJ2-3; D is ambiguous. Germline CDR1 is MNHNS and CDR2 is SASEGT. The CDR3 loop spans 11 amino acids. Trimming took 5 bases from V and 4 from J, leaving 4 bases between them. For the CDR3, the DNA is TGTGCCAGCAGTTGGTCAGATACGCAGTATTTT. Amino acids: CASSWSDTQYF.

The chain is built from TRBV6-6 and TRBJ2-5; D is uncertain. The germline V gene encodes CDR1 MNHNY and CDR2 SVGAGI (reference sequence). The CDR3 consists of 12 residues. The V and J ends lost 0 bases and 5 bases respectively, with 4 bases between them. CDR3 DNA sequence: TGTGCCAGCAGTTACTCTTGGGAGACCCAGTACTTC. Translating gives CASSYSWETQYF.

This chain links TRBV7-2 with TRBJ2-3; 8 nucleotides align to TRBD2. Germline V gene sequence: CDR1 SGHTA, CDR2 FQGNSA. This CDR3 contains 13 residues. The J segment lost 5 bases and the V segment lost 7 bases, leaving 5 bases of the junction unmatched. The CDR3 DNA reads as TGTGCCAGCACTCGACGGGAGGGAGATACGCAGTATTTT. Translation: CASTRREGDTQYF.

The chain joins TRBV12-3 or TRBV12-4 to TRBJ2-3, with TRBD2 as a possible D gene (6 bases). The CDR3 consists of 15 residues. V was pared by 5 bases and J by 7 bases, with 19 bases between. The CDR3 loop is CASSPIAGPRNTQYF. The CDR3 region has the DNA TGTGCCAGCAGTCCCATCGCGGGGCCGCGAAATACGCAGTATTTT.

The CDR3 DNA reads as TGCAGTGCTAGAGATCTGGCGGGGGCTGACATTCAGTACTTC. It is translated as CSARDLAGADIQYF. This chain uses TRBV20-1 with TRBJ2-4, with a possible D match to TRBD2 (7 bases). V lost 0 bases and J 8 bases, leaving 14 bases between the germline ends. This CDR3 is built from 14 residues. Germline-derived CDR1 and CDR2 are DFQATT and SNEGSKA (reference sequence).

This chain links TRBV18 with TRBJ2-1; no definite D call. Trimming left V 6 bases short and J 5 bases short, with 11 bases between. The CDR3 totals 13 residues. Per the germline V gene, CDR1 is KGHSH and CDR2 is LQKENI. The CDR3 is CASSSTSDNEQFF. The CDR3 coding sequence is TGTGCCAGCTCCTCCACATCGGACAATGAGCAGTTCTTC.

The CDR3 DNA reads TGTGCCAGCAGCCCAAGGGGACAGGGGAGGAATGAGCAGTTCTTC. This encodes CASSPRGQGRNEQFF. This rearrangement joins TRBV7-8 to TRBJ2-1; 10 bases match TRBD1. CDR1 and CDR2 (germline): SGHVS, FQNEAQ. V lost 5 bases and J lost 7; bases outside the gene matches: 8. The CDR3 totals 15 residues.

The rearrangement uses TRBV11-2 and TRBJ2-5; D might be TRBD2 (5 bases). V was shortened by 6 bases and J by 5 bases, with 13 bases between the two germline ends. The CDR3 loop spans 13 amino acids. Germline V gives CDR1 SGHAT, CDR2 FQNNGV. CDR3 region: CASRALGGETQYF. The CDR3 DNA reads TGTGCCAGCAGGGCTCTGGGCGGGGAGACCCAGTACTTC.

V usage is TRBV20-1 and J usage is TRBJ1-1; weak D call: TRBD1 (5 bases). Trimming shortened V by 2 bases and J by 9 bases, and 19 bases separated the two germline ends. Germline-derived CDR1 and CDR2 are DFQATT and SNEGSKA (reference sequence). This CDR3 contains 14 residues. The CDR3 DNA follows: TGCAGTGCTAGAATTGGGACCCAGGAGTCTCAAGCTTTCTTT. This codes for CSARIGTQESQAFF.

This chain links TRBV24-1 with TRBJ2-3, with TRBD1 matching 12 bases. Trimming took 9 bases from V and 4 from J; bases not matched to a gene: 4. The CDR3 is 14 residues long. Germline V gene sequence: CDR1 KGHDR, CDR2 SFDVKD. This CDR3 reads CATRGQGASDTQYF. The CDR3 bases are TGTGCCACCCGGGGACAGGGGGCTTCAGATACGCAGTATTTT.

The chain recombines TRBV15 with TRBJ2-1; TRBD1 agrees at 8 bases. The length of the CDR3 is 16 residues. Germline V CDR1 and CDR2: LNHNV, YYDKDF (reference sequence). V trimming: 2 bases; J trimming: 6 bases; junction bases outside the gene matches: 9. The CDR3 DNA sequence: TGTGCCACCAGCAGATCCGGGACAGGTGGGGGCAATGAGCAGTTCTTC. The encoded protein is CATSRSGTGGGNEQFF.

The CDR3 DNA follows: TGTGCCAGCAGCCGATCTAGCGGGGGCCAGGACACGCAGTATTTT. Its translation is CASSRSSGGQDTQYF. This chain joins TRBV5-4 and TRBJ2-3; the match to TRBD2 covers 10 bases. This CDR3 has 15 residues. V lost 4 bases and J lost 9; bases outside the gene matches: 11. Germline V CDR1 and CDR2: SGHNT, YYREEE (reference sequence).